This T cell receptor beta chain was sequenced during a study of chemoradiotherapy in HPV16-positive cancers. Trimming shortened V by 6 bases and J by 8 bases, and 16 bases separated the two germline ends. The CDR3 spans 13 residues. CDR1 LNHDA and CDR2 SQIVND come from the germline V gene (reference sequence). The repertoire was sequenced with immunoSEQ multiplex PCR; TCRdb's copy has only in-frame clones and lacks some. Seen here are tens of thousands of clones, almost 90% observed once, and the top ten hold under 4.5%. Here the sequenced sample was blood, taken from a patient who underwent chemoradiotherapy. The chain is built from TRBV19 and TRBJ1-1, with D possibly being TRBD1 (5 bases). This sequence originates from a human donor with HPV-associated anogenital cancer. CDR3 sequence reads: CASSPGGFGEAFF. DNA of the CDR3: TGTGCCAGTAGCCCCGGGGGGTTTGGGGAAGCTTTCTTT. Looking up the rest from reference TRBV19 and TRBJ1-1 gives the full variable domain: DGGITQSPKYLFRKEGQNVTLSCEQNLNHDAMYWYRQDPGQGLRLIYYSQIVNDFQKGDIAEGYSVSREKKESFPLTVTSAQKNPTAFYLCASSPGGFGEAFFGQGTRLTVV.